These 15 T cell receptor beta chains were sequenced from one sample in a study of beta chain features in type 1 diabetes. Study results and caveats: Shortening that was moderate but significant affected the TCRB CDR3s of Type 1 diabetes patients in all four CD4+ subsets.

Since all of the isolated RNA was reverse transcribed, expressed TCRB transcripts were what got sequenced. Profiling relied on immunoSEQ multiplex PCR, and the TCRdb table lists in-frame clones only, not all of them. Of around 600,000 clones in the sample, roughly 12% were seen once. The antigens of these receptors remain unknown. Input material: naive CD4+ T cells from blood. The receptors were gathered from a man younger than 40 with type 1 diabetes.

Worth noting for this clone: The germline gene is not matched at one end of the junction; a read error may be the cause. The V call is TRBV7-7, the J call TRBJ2-1; the D call may be TRBD1 or TRBD2 (5 bases each). CDR3 length: 16 residues. Germline-derived CDR1 and CDR2 are SSHAT and FNYEAQ (reference sequence). CDR3 sequence: CASSLSGPPGGNEQFF. The CDR3 region has the DNA TGTGCTAGCAGCTTATCGGGACCACCTGGAGGCAATGAGCAGTTCTTC.

This clone turned up a few times. V is TRBV29-1 and J is TRBJ2-7; 8 nucleotides line up with TRBD1. Trimming removed 5 bases from V and 1 base from J; junction bases left unmatched: 4. Germline V CDR1 and CDR2: SQVTM, ANQGSEA. The CDR3 contains 13 residues. The CDR3 loop is CSVWDRTSYEQYF. The DNA for the CDR3 is TGCAGCGTTTGGGACAGGACATCCTACGAGCAGTACTTC.

About this clone: The junction departs from the called germline gene at one end, perhaps through a read error. V gene TRBV6-1 combines with J gene TRBJ1-4; D not resolved. Germline values: CDR1 MNHNS, CDR2 SASEGT. CDR3 length: 11 amino acids. The CDR3 DNA is TGTGCCAGCGGGGTTGACCGGAAACTGCTTTTT. This encodes CASGVDRKLLF.

The J gene is TRBJ2-5, the V gene TRBV19, with TRBD2 matching 9 bases. CDR3 length: 16 residues. Germline trimming cut 3 bases from V and 1 base from J; bases unmatched to any gene: 6. Per germline, CDR1 LNHDA and CDR2 SQIVND (reference sequence). The CDR3 loop is CASSIGASGIQETQYF. CDR3 coding DNA: TGTGCCAGTAGTATCGGTGCTAGCGGGATCCAAGAGACCCAGTACTTC.

This clone was counted a single time. This chain uses TRBV11-3 with TRBJ2-5, with TRBD2 as a possible D gene (6 bases). This CDR3 has 14 residues. The germline V and J ends were trimmed by 1 base and 5 bases, with 11 bases remaining between them. The germline V gene has CDR1 SGHNT and CDR2 YENEEA. As DNA, the CDR3 is TGTGCCAGCAGCTTAGTGGGGAGGCATGAGACCCAGTACTTC. Its protein product is CASSLVGRHETQYF.

This clone was seen only a few times. The chain employs TRBV27 and TRBJ2-5, with D unclear. The germline V gene has CDR1 MNHEY and CDR2 SMNVEV (reference sequence). The CDR3 sequence is 12 residues long. V lost 4 bases, J lost 5 bases, and 8 bases lay in between. The CDR3 bases are TGTGCCAGCAGTTCATCCCGGGAGACCCAGTACTTC. Protein product: CASSSSRETQYF.

The table lists this clone with a few counts. V and J are TRBV21-1 and TRBJ1-1; the table's TRBD1 call for D was not verified on the DNA. TRBV21-1 is a pseudogene locus. The CDR3 covers 15 residues. CDR3 bases: TGTGCCAGCAGCAAAGTGGTTTCAGGCGTCACTGAAGCTTTCTTT. Amino acid sequence: CASSKVVSGVTEAFF.

This chain connects TRBV5-6 to TRBJ2-1; 8 nucleotides agree with TRBD1. The germline CDR1 and CDR2 sequences are SGHDT and YYEEEE. This CDR3 has 15 amino acids. V lost 4 bases and J lost 2; bases outside the gene matches: 5. The CDR3 spells CASSEQGVAYNEQFF. DNA for the CDR3: TGTGCCAGCAGCGAACAGGGGGTAGCCTACAATGAGCAGTTCTTC. The full variable domain, in which reference TRBV5-6 and TRBJ2-1 provide the parts outside the CDR3, is DAGVTQSPTHLIKTRGQQVTLRCSPKSGHDTVSWYQQALGQGPQFIFQYYEEEERQRGNFPDRFSGHQFPNYSSELNVNALLLGDSALYLCASSEQGVAYNEQFFGPGTRLTVL.

Turning to this clone: A clone one base away is much larger, so this may be a read error. The V and J genes are TRBV6-6 and TRBJ2-1, with D uncertain. This CDR3 is 11 amino acids long. Trimming pared 6 bases from V and 4 bases from J, leaving 4 bases between. Germline-derived CDR1 and CDR2 are MNHNY and SVGAGI (reference sequence). CDR3 protein: CASSQYNEQFF. DNA of the CDR3: TGTGCCAGCAGCCAATACAATGAGCAGTTCTTC.

This clone was observed a few times. The rearrangement uses TRBV5-6 and TRBJ1-3; D remains ambiguous. The CDR3 loop spans 15 amino acids. V lost 2 bases to trimming and J lost 0 bases, with 9 bases between them. Germline V gives CDR1 SGHDT, CDR2 YYEEEE. The CDR3 bases are TGTGCCAGCAGCTTAGTGCCAGACTCTGGAAACACCATATATTTT. Its translation: CASSLVPDSGNTIYF.

This clone was counted a few times. The V call is TRBV4-3, the J call TRBJ2-7, with 9 positions matching TRBD1. Germline CDR1 reads LGHNA; CDR2 reads YSLEER. The CDR3 length is 14 residues. Germline trimming cut 5 bases from V and 4 bases from J; bases unmatched to any gene: 6. In DNA, the CDR3 is TGCGCCAGCAGCTTCCTCGGACAGGGGTACGAGCAGTACTTC. This encodes CASSFLGQGYEQYF.

The rearrangement joins TRBV6-5 to TRBJ2-5, with a weak D call TRBD2 (5 bases). Looked up from germline, CDR1 is MNHEY and CDR2 is SVGAGI. This CDR3 spans 13 amino acids. V gave up 5 bases and J gave up 2 bases, with 9 bases separating them. The CDR3 nucleotides are TGTGCCAGCAGTGGCGGGTTACAAGAGACCCAGTACTTC. It specifies CASSGGLQETQYF.

This chain links TRBV6-6 with TRBJ1-4; D remains unclear. Per germline, CDR1 MNHNY and CDR2 SVGAGI (reference sequence). This CDR3 has 14 residues. V was trimmed by 2 bases and J by 8 bases, leaving 12 bases between them. The CDR3 is CASSYERDREKLFF. For the CDR3, the DNA is TGTGCCAGCAGTTACGAGAGGGATCGCGAAAAACTGTTTTTT.

This chain joins TRBV20-1 and TRBJ2-1, with TRBD1 as a possible D gene (5 bases). From germline, CDR1 is DFQATT and CDR2 SNEGSKA (reference sequence). CDR3 size: 11 residues. Deletions cut 5 bases from V and 6 bases from J, with 8 bases between. CDR3 bases: TGCAGTGCTTGGCAGGGCAATGAGCAGTTCTTC. It yields the protein CSAWQGNEQFF.

This clone was recorded a few times. The V call is TRBV29-1, the J call TRBJ2-1, with a weak D call TRBD1 (5 bases). CDR1 SQVTM and CDR2 ANQGSEA come from the germline V gene. The CDR3 is made up of 14 amino acids. The ends were cut back, 3 bases at V and 7 bases at J, with 16 bases in the middle. CDR3 region: CSVEPREGINEQFF. CDR3 DNA sequence: TGCAGCGTTGAGCCCAGGGAAGGTATTAATGAGCAGTTCTTC.